This T cell receptor beta chain appears in the sequencing data of a study of T cells in Graves' hyperthyroidism and ophthalmopathy. Regions amplified from RNA transcripts were the TCR beta CDR3 regions. HTBI primers were the set used in a first-round RT-PCR of the TCR CDR3. TCRdb itself ran the multiplex PCR reads through MiXCR, one entry per CDR3 protein. Found here are 350,000 or so distinct CDR3 sequences, roughly 18% of them singletons; the top ten hold approximately 54%. The study left out patients who had uncontrolled infection, other autoimmune disease, pregnancy or lactation. A note on this clonotype: Its antigen is not identified.

The CDR3 covers 18 residues. Losses at the gene ends were 0 bases for V and 9 bases for J; bases not matched to a gene: 10. CDR1 is MNHEY and CDR2 is SVGAGI in the germline V gene. Overall study results and limits: A median about 6.5 months before onset, the model predicted ophthalmopathy. In the blood, most expanded thyroid clonotypes above 0.001 appeared as well.

The source material was blood. This chain joins TRBV6-5 and TRBJ2-2; 13 positions agree with TRBD2. This TCR was recovered from a woman aged 45 to 65 with Graves' hyperthyroidism. Here the CDR3 reads CASSYSSPGLAGSWELFF. CDR3 nucleotide sequence: TGTGCCAGCAGTTACTCATCGCCGGGACTAGCGGGGTCGTGGGAGCTGTTTTTT.